This TCR beta chain was sequenced in a study of PD-1 blockade in classical Hodgkin lymphoma. General study findings and limits: TCR diversity at baseline was reported to be reduced in newly diagnosed patients relative to healthy donors.

V gave up 4 bases and J gave up 4 bases, with 13 bases separating them. Per the germline V gene, CDR1 is SQVTM and CDR2 is ANQGSEA. CDR3 length equals 13 residues. The time point was: cycle 4 day 1 (C4D1), after 5 to 7 weeks of nivolumab. Relapses following autologous stem cell transplantation were seen in all patients, with brentuximab vedotin exposure varying. Profiled with immunoSEQ multiplex PCR; TCRdb holds only in-frame clones, not every one. Of roughly 100,000 clones listed, about 92% are singletons. In the case of this clone: Antigen specificity is unknown.

The V and J genes are TRBV29-1 and TRBJ1-2; D is possibly TRBD1 (6 bases). The source material was peripheral blood mononuclear cells (PBMCs), sampled before the fourth cycle of nivolumab. This clonotype originated in a human donor with classical Hodgkin lymphoma. The CDR3 DNA follows: TGCAGCGTTGTGCGGGGGGCGGCCTATGGCTACACCTTC. Translating gives CSVVRGAAYGYTF. Variable domain in full (rest from reference TRBV29-1 and TRBJ1-2): SAVISQKPSRDICQRGTSLTIQCQVDSQVTMMFWYRQQPGQSLTLIATANQGSEATYESGFVIDKFPISRPNLTFSTLTVSNMSPEDSSIYLCSVVRGAAYGYTFGSGTRLTVV.